A single sample gave rise to the 2 T cell receptor beta chains below, sequenced in a study of response to subunit inactivated influenza vaccine. A single record per CDR3 protein comes from TCRdb applying MiXCR to the RT-PCR reads. The top ten hold 11% of the sample, which has around 580,000 distinct CDR3 sequences, around 13% seen once. This specimen was PBMCs from blood, taken roughly 13 days after vaccination. The receptors derive from a man aged 50 to 59 who received an inactivated influenza vaccine.

J is TRBJ2-1 and V is TRBV20-1; 8 bases fit TRBD2. Germline values: CDR1 DFQATT, CDR2 SNEGSKA (reference sequence). V was clipped by 5 bases and J by 8 bases; unmatched bases: 17. The CDR3 is 16 residues long. CDR3 protein: CSADRFSGKGGDEQFF. The CDR3 nucleotides are TGCAGTGCTGATCGGTTTAGCGGGAAGGGTGGGGATGAGCAGTTCTTC.

Ten or more counts support this clonotype. The V gene is TRBV7-9, the J gene TRBJ1-6, with D uncertain. V was trimmed by 2 bases and J by 6 bases, leaving 11 bases between them. The CDR3 runs to 15 residues. The V gene's germline CDR1 is SEHNR and CDR2 FQNEAQ (reference sequence). Here the CDR3 reads CASSLRLSSNSPLHF. CDR3 nucleotides: TGTGCCAGCAGCTTAAGGCTCAGTTCTAATTCACCCCTCCACTTT. Together with reference TRBV7-9 and TRBJ1-6, the CDR3 gives the full variable domain: DTGVSQNPRHKITKRGQNVTFRCDPISEHNRLYWYRQTLGQGPEFLTYFQNEAQLEKSRLLSDRFSAERPKGSFSTLEIQRTEQGDSAMYLCASSLRLSSNSPLHFGNGTRLTVT.